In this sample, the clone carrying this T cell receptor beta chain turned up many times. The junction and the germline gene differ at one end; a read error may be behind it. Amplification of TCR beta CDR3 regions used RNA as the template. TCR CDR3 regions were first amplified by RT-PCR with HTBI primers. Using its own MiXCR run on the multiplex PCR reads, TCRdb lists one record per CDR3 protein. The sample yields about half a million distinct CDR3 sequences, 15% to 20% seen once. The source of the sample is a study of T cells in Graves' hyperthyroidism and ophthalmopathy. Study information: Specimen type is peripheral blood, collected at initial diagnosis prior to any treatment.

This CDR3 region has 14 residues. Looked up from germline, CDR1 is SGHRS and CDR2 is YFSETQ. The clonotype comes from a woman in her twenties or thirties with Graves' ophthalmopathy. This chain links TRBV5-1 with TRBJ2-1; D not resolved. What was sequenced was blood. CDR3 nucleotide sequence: TGTGCCAGCAGCTTAGTGGGATCCTACAATGAGCAGTTCTTC. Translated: CASSLVGSYNEQFF.